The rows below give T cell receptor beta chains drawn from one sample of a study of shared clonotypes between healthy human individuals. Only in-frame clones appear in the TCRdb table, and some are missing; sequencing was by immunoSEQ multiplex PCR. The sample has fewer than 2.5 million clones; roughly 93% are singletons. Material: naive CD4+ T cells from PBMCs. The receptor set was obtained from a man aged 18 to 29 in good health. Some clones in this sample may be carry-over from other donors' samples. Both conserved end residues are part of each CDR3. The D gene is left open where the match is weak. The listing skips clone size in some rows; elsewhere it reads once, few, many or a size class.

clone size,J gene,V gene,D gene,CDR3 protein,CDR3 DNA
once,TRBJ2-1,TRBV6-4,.,CASRDQPGSIGDEQFF,TGTGCCAGCCGTGACCAGCCCGGGTCTATTGGGGATGAGCAGTTCTTC
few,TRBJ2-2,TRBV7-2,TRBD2,CASSLVGTSSTGELFF,TGTGCCAGCAGCTTAGTCGGGACTAGCAGCACCGGGGAGCTGTTTTTT
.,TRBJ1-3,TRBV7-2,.,CASSPGRLSGNTIYF,TGTGCCAGCAGCCCCGGACGGCTCTCTGGAAACACCATATATTTT
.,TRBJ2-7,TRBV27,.,CASCSNPSSYEQYF,TGTGCCAGCTGCTCAAACCCAAGCTCCTACGAGCAGTACTTC
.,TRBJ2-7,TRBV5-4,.,CASSPKVGDSYEQYF,TGTGCCAGCAGCCCCAAGGTAGGGGACTCCTACGAGCAGTACTTC
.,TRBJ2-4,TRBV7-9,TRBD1,CASSLGQGNLYF,TGTGCCAGCAGCTTAGGACAGGGTAATCTTTACTTC
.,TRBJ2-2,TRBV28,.,CASRRDELTNTGELFF,TGTGCCAGCCGTAGGGACGAACTTACGAACACCGGGGAGCTGTTTTTT
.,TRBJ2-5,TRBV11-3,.,CASSLGEVGARETQYF,TGTGCCAGCAGCTTAGGGGAGGTGGGAGCCCGAGAGACCCAGTACTTC
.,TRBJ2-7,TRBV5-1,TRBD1,CASSRTGLSYEQYF,TGCGCCAGCAGCCGGACAGGTCTTTCCTACGAGCAGTACTTC
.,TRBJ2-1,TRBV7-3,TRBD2,CASSLGTSQHEQFF,TGTGCCAGCAGCTTAGGGACTAGTCAGCATGAGCAGTTCTTC
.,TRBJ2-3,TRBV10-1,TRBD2,CASSDLSGRAPDTQYF,TGCGCCAGCAGTGACCTTAGCGGGAGGGCCCCAGATACGCAGTATTTT
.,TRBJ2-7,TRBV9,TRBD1,CASSVETGATLYEQYF,TGTGCCAGCAGCGTCGAGACAGGGGCGACCCTCTACGAGCAGTACTTC
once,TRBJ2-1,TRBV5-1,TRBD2,CASRRESYNEQFF,TGCGCCAGCCGGCGGGAGAGCTACAATGAGCAGTTCTTC
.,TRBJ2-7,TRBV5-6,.,CASSLSRILYEQYF,TGTGCCAGCAGCTTGAGTCGAATTCTATACGAGCAGTACTTC
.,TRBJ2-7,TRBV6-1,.,CASSGRDTLYEQYF,TGTGCCAGCAGTGGCCGGGACACTTTGTACGAGCAGTACTTC
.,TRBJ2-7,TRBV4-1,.,CASSQVKDEQYF,TGCGCCAGCAGCCAAGTAAAGGACGAGCAGTACTTC
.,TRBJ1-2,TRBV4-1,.,CASSQRDLNGYTF,TGCGCCAGCAGCCAAAGGGACTTAAATGGCTACACCTTC
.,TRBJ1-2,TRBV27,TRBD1,CASSLLGTGDYGYTF,TGTGCCAGCAGTTTACTCGGGACAGGGGACTATGGCTACACCTTC
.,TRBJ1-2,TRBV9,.,CASSPIIGASYGYTF,TGTGCCAGCAGCCCGATCATTGGGGCTAGCTATGGCTACACCTTC
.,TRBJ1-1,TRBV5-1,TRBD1,CASSLIPQGLNTEAFF,TGCGCCAGCAGCCTTATCCCACAGGGGCTGAACACTGAAGCTTTCTTT
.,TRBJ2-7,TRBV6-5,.,CASSRDITRDYEQYF,TGTGCCAGCAGCCGGGATATCACCCGTGACTACGAGCAGTACTTC
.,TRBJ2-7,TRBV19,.,CASSIRSRDRAYEQYF,TGTGCCAGTAGTATAAGATCTCGAGACCGGGCGTACGAGCAGTACTTC
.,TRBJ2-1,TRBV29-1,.,CSVGADSYNEQFF,TGCAGCGTTGGGGCGGACTCCTACAATGAGCAGTTCTTC